This T cell receptor beta chain was retrieved from a study of blood T cell repertoires in COVID-19. Study overall: Donors in the United States, Italy and Spain gave samples during acute or convalescent COVID-19. Sources were T cells, B-cell-depleted T cells, or PBMCs; the material itself was cDNA or gDNA.

The CDR3 is made up of 14 amino acids. Germline V gene data show CDR1 as SGHVS and CDR2 as FQNEAQ. Trimming removed 1 base at V and 6 bases at J, with 13 bases between. Original analysis: Amplification of reference gene primers was used by the study to estimate nucleated cell counts. TCRdb keeps only in-frame clones here, not all; method: immunoSEQ multiplex PCR. D and trimming come from the DNA, and the V and J calls and clone size come from that table. The sample gives about 50,000 clones, 86% of which show up once; 2.1% is in the top ten. This sequence originates from a woman aged 60-75 years with acute or convalescent COVID-19. The specimen sequenced was peripheral blood. This chain uses TRBV7-8 with TRBJ2-7; no clear D. CDR3 in amino acids: CASSLDHLAGEQYF. The CDR3 DNA is TGTGCCAGCAGCTTAGATCACCTGGCTGGCGAGCAGTACTTC.